Detailed here is one T cell receptor (beta chain). The antigen it binds to is not known. Per-base quality was not reported, and no clone a single base away is much larger than it. The sample belongs to a study of T cell responses to AZD1222 COVID-19 vaccine (dated by TCRdb to the early 2020s). In the study overall: AZD1222 recipients whose second dose came at about 4 weeks and those whose second dose came at about 12 weeks were combined into one group, since spike-specific TCR depth and breadth did not differ between the two schedules. TCR sequencing covered roughly 230 trial participants: 200 to 220 given two doses of AZD1222 and 26 given two doses of MenACWY control vaccine. Enrollment into the trials was organized by age into subgroups of 18-55, 56-69 and 70-plus years, and those subgroups contained 148, 28 and 57 TCR-sequenced participants, respectively. What the study reported, not specific to this receptor: Participants were mostly white British, with more females than males. The authors suggested clonal diversity may have been underestimated. Epitopes outside the regions mutated in the B.1.351 and B.1.1.7 variants were reportedly recognized by nearly half of the unique spike-specific TCRs. Only 5 to 7 AZD1222 recipients were SARS-CoV-2 seropositive at baseline, limiting conclusions about previously exposed vaccinees. Because no samples from the day 14 peak response were available, repertoires could be characterized only after the peak T cell response. A significant rise in spike-specific TCR breadth and depth was observed after two AZD1222 doses relative to day 0 and relative to MenACWY recipients. Vaccine-associated CD4 TCRs spanned the whole spike protein, with dominant responses in regions 160-218 and 743-854. In the small 56-69-year group, the increase in depth fell short of significance, most likely because of low power.

The germline V gene specifies SNHLY as CDR1 and FYNNEI as CDR2. V is cut by 9 bases and J by 3 bases, and the space between the germline ends is 18 bases. The CDR3 measures 15 amino acids from cysteine to phenylalanine. Only the CDR3 portion is preserved as DNA: 45 bases, with reading frame beginning at the first base. The CDR3 regions of human TCRbeta chains were analyzed by immunosequencing. In the source study's methods: Repertoire TCRs were checked for matches against a reference library of SARS-CoV-2-specific TCRs that had been generated using the MIRA antigen-specificity platform. Breadth was defined as the fraction of unique TCRs that were SARS-CoV-2-associated. Depth was defined as the fraction of total T cells that were SARS-CoV-2-associated. Using the MIRA data, each spike-specific TCR was mapped to the spike region that the TCR reacts to and placed in a CD4 or CD8 class. Log10-transformed breadth and depth values were compared by one-way ANOVA with Sidak's multiple comparisons tests. In its TCRdb copy, this immuneACCESS table keeps in-frame sequences only and misses some clones. Where compared with another copy, unresolved V genes explain less than half of these, and the others have no known cause. The D gene and trimming were derived from the DNA, and the V and J assignments and clone size from that table. In all, the sample holds about 76,000 clones, and around nine tenths of those were seen once. Together, the top ten hold around 9.9% of the sample.

This sample's time point label indicates: baseline before first vaccination. Vaccinee samples were obtained from the UK trials COV001 and COV002, which included a single-blind randomized controlled phase 2/3 trial of AZD1222 (ChAdOx1 nCoV-19) in healthy adults. Trial participant PBMC samples were collected at day 0 and day 28 after the second dose for TCRbeta chain sequencing. The source of this sequence is an adult in good health. The sample was peripheral blood, taken on day 0 of AZD1222 vaccination. The rearrangement combines TRBV2 with TRBJ2-1; the D gene is possibly TRBD2, with 7 bases matching. The CDR3 region has the sequence CASIRGGGRYNEQFF. The DNA reads as follows: TGTGCCAGTATTAGGGGGGGAGGTCGCTACAATGAGCAGTTCTTC.